One sample yielded the 2 T cell receptor beta chains listed below, sequenced in a study of vaccination effects on CD4 cells after COVID-19. Profiled with immunoSEQ multiplex PCR; TCRdb holds only in-frame clones, not every one. The sample shows tens of thousands of clones, 60% to 75% of them seen only once. For these receptors, no antigen is known. Expansion of antigen-specific CD4+ T cells with viral peptide pools was carried out by the ViraFEST assay before sequencing. The culture ran for approximately 11 days before CD4+ T cells were isolated. Vaccinees lacked prior SARS-CoV-2 infection and tested negative for nucleocapsid antibodies. This specimen consisted of CD4+ T cells from PBMCs cultured with HCoV-NL63 spike peptides, obtained before COVID-19 vaccination. These receptors came from a human donor who received a COVID-19 vaccine.

V and J are TRBV5-1 and TRBJ1-4; 9 bases agree with TRBD1. Looked up from germline, CDR1 is SGHRS and CDR2 is YFSETQ. The V gene end was trimmed by 1 base and the J gene end by 4 bases; junction bases not matched to a gene: 2. The length of the CDR3 is 15 residues. CDR3 sequence: CASSLMGQGNEKLFF. The CDR3 nucleotides read TGCGCCAGCAGCTTGATGGGACAGGGTAATGAAAAACTGTTTTTT.

The chain joins TRBV28 to TRBJ2-5; 16 bases align to TRBD2. This CDR3 is 18 amino acids long. The V and J ends lost 6 bases and 5 bases, in that order; junction bases with no gene match: 12. The germline CDR1 and CDR2 sequences are MDHEN and SYDVKM. The CDR3: CASSSPGTSGGAYETQYF. In DNA form, the CDR3 reads TGTGCCAGCAGCTCACCCGGGACTAGCGGGGGGGCCTATGAGACCCAGTACTTC.